One and the same sample provided the 32 T cell receptor beta chains below, sequenced in a study of CD8 T cells in ankylosing spondylitis. The study's findings and limits: Ankylosing spondylitis blood appeared to be characterized by a TCR beta motif of fewer than ten highly homologous variants.

Using its own MiXCR run on the 5' RACE reads, TCRdb lists one record per CDR3 protein. The profile shows fewer than 450,000 distinct CDR3 sequences, 15% to 20% of them singletons. What these receptors recognize is not known. The sample taken for sequencing was blood, either unsorted or a sorted T cell fraction (not recorded which). These receptors were obtained from a male donor with ankylosing spondylitis.

The chain employs TRBV23-1 and TRBJ2-5, with D possibly TRBD2 on 6 matching bases. TRBV23-1 belongs to the ORF category, with a function that is uncertain. Between the trimmed V and J ends, which lost 8 bases and 12 bases, there was a span of 16 bases. The CDR3 sequence is 11 residues long. The CDR3 sequence: CASHRGSGKYF. DNA of the CDR3: TGCGCCAGCCACCGGGGGTCCGGGAAGTACTTC.

V gene TRBV30 combines with J gene TRBJ1-1; weak D call: TRBD1 (6 bases). CDR1 GTSNPN and CDR2 SVGIG come from the germline V gene (reference sequence). V dropped 0 bases and J dropped 4 bases, with 15 bases sitting between them. CDR3 length: 15 amino acids. The CDR3 protein is CAWSVLSGQPTEAFF. CDR3 nucleotide sequence: TGTGCCTGGAGTGTATTGTCCGGACAGCCCACTGAAGCTTTCTTT. Complete variable domain (other parts from reference TRBV30 and TRBJ1-1): SQTIHQWPATLVQPVGSPLSLECTVEGTSNPNLYWYRQAAGRGLQLLFYSVGIGQISSEVPQNLSASRPQDRQFILSSKKLLLSDSGFYLCAWSVLSGQPTEAFFGQGTRLTVV.

The rearrangement joins TRBV9 to TRBJ2-3; 11 positions agree with TRBD2. The V segment lost 0 bases and the J segment 8 bases; nucleotides outside the gene matches: 11. The CDR3 is 17 amino acids. Germline CDR1 SGDLS, CDR2 YYNGEE. CDR3 DNA: TGTGCCAGCAGCGTAGAGGCTAGCGGGAGGAAGAGTGGTACGCAGTATTTT. Protein: CASSVEASGRKSGTQYF.

V and J are TRBV20-1 and TRBJ2-7; D possibly matches TRBD1 or TRBD2 (6 bases each). This CDR3 spans 11 amino acids. In germline, CDR1 is DFQATT, CDR2 SNEGSKA (reference sequence). CDR3 amino acids: CIPAGGGEQYF. The DNA of the CDR3 is TGCATTCCCGCTGGAGGGGGCGAGCAGTACTTC.

The genes are TRBV20-1 and TRBJ2-5; 8 positions match TRBD2. The trim removed 2 bases at V and 3 bases at J, leaving 8 bases unmatched. From germline, CDR1 is DFQATT and CDR2 SNEGSKA (reference sequence). The CDR3 totals 15 residues. This CDR3 reads CSARLLAEYKETQYF. In DNA, the CDR3 is TGCAGTGCTAGATTACTAGCGGAATACAAAGAGACCCAGTACTTC.

The rearrangement joins TRBV11-2 to TRBJ1-6; D is possibly TRBD1 (5 bases). This CDR3 spans 18 amino acids. Trimming left V 1 base short and J 8 bases short, with 21 bases between. CDR1 and CDR2 (germline): SGHAT, FQNNGV. The CDR3 loop reads CASSLGGRGPVLYSPLHF. The DNA of the CDR3 is TGTGCCAGCAGCTTAGGGGGACGGGGACCCGTCCTGTATTCACCCCTCCACTTT.

This clonotype occurred a few times. V is TRBV7-8 and J is TRBJ2-7; D possibly matches TRBD1 or TRBD2 (5 bases each). This CDR3 is 15 amino acids long. Trimming removed 4 bases from V and 0 bases from J, with 13 bases in between. Germline CDR1 reads SGHVS; CDR2 reads FQNEAQ. CDR3 residues: CASSYSGPVSYEQYF. The CDR3, as DNA: TGTGCCAGCAGCTACTCGGGACCGGTCTCCTACGAGCAGTACTTC.

The V and J genes are TRBV2 and TRBJ2-3, with 7 positions matching TRBD2. Trimming took 6 bases from V and 5 from J; bases not matched to a gene: 8. The CDR3 runs to 14 residues. Germline CDR1 reads SNHLY; CDR2 reads FYNNEI. CDR3 bases: TGTGCCAGCAGGGCGCGCGGGGGTGTAGATACGCAGTATTTT. Encoded protein: CASRARGGVDTQYF.

The chain has TRBV20-1 and TRBJ2-3; TRBD1 might be the D (5 bases). Germline lookup yields CDR1 DFQATT and CDR2 SNEGSKA (reference sequence). CDR3 length: 13 residues. Deletions cut 6 bases from V and 5 bases from J, with 15 bases between. DNA of the CDR3: TGCAGTGCACCTGACAGAAAAATAGATACGCAGTATTTT. The encoded protein is CSAPDRKIDTQYF.

There are a few counts of this clonotype. The chain links TRBV20-1 to TRBJ2-7; 16 bases fit TRBD2. Germline V gives CDR1 DFQATT, CDR2 SNEGSKA (reference sequence). CDR3 length: 16 residues. The V gene end was trimmed by 3 bases and the J gene end by 4 bases; junction bases not matched to a gene: 6. CDR3 in amino acids: CSARVGTSGRGYEQYF. As DNA, the CDR3 is TGCAGTGCTAGGGTCGGGACTAGCGGGAGGGGATACGAGCAGTACTTC.

V gene TRBV10-3 combines with J gene TRBJ2-2, with a possible D match to TRBD2 (6 bases). This CDR3 is 16 amino acids long. V shed 4 bases and J shed 4 bases, with 16 bases lying between them. Germline CDR1 and CDR2: ENHRY and SYGVKD. CDR3 amino acids: CAISAGLAIITGELFF. CDR3 nucleotide sequence: TGTGCCATCAGTGCCGGTCTAGCGATCATCACCGGGGAGCTGTTTTTT.

J is TRBJ2-4 and V is TRBV11-2; 9 nucleotides line up with TRBD2. V shed 5 bases and J 0 bases; nucleotides not matched to a gene: 5. From germline, CDR1 is SGHAT and CDR2 FQNNGV. The CDR3 extends over 16 amino acids. In DNA form, the CDR3 reads TGTGCCAGCAGCCCCAATAGCGGGGGAGCCAAAAACATTCAGTACTTC. It encodes CASSPNSGGAKNIQYF. The full variable domain, its missing parts supplied by reference TRBV11-2 and TRBJ2-4, is EAGVAQSPRYKIIEKRQSVAFWCNPISGHATLYWYQQILGQGPKLLIQFQNNGVVDDSQLPKDRFSAERLKGVDSTLKIQPAKLEDSAVYLCASSPNSGGAKNIQYFGAGTRLSVL.

The chain has TRBV2 and TRBJ1-6; D gene unclear. The CDR3 totals 17 residues. Germline-derived CDR1 and CDR2 are SNHLY and FYNNEI. The ends were cut back, 2 bases at V and 7 bases at J, with 18 bases in the middle. CDR3 sequence: CASSELPVPLGNSPLHF. CDR3 sequence (DNA): TGTGCCAGCAGTGAACTTCCAGTCCCCTTAGGCAATTCACCCCTCCACTTT.

The J gene is TRBJ2-3, the V gene TRBV4-1; 7 bases align to TRBD2. The CDR3 contains 16 residues. Germline values: CDR1 MGHRA, CDR2 YSYEKL. With V trimmed by 1 base and J by 0 bases, 4 bases remained unmatched. The CDR3 is CASSQAASGSTDTQYF. The CDR3 nucleotides read TGCGCCAGCAGCCAAGCGGCTAGCGGTAGCACAGATACGCAGTATTTT.

This clonotype was counted between two and nine times. This chain joins TRBV12-3 or TRBV12-4 and TRBJ2-1; 11 positions agree with TRBD2. This CDR3 spans 14 amino acids. With 8 bases clipped from V and 3 bases from J, the junction kept 3 bases outside the gene matches. The CDR3 coding sequence is TGTGCCAGCCTCCTAGCGGGGGGCTACAATGAGCAGTTCTTC. It encodes CASLLAGGYNEQFF.

This clonotype was counted a few times. The CDR3: CASSAGQLAKNIQYF. CDR3 in DNA: TGCGCCAGCAGCGCGGGACAGCTAGCCAAAAACATTCAGTACTTC. This rearrangement joins TRBV5-1 to TRBJ2-4, with TRBD1 as a possible D gene (7 bases). V lost 4 bases and J 0 bases, leaving 11 bases between the germline ends. The CDR3 runs 15 residues. Per germline, CDR1 SGHRS and CDR2 YFSETQ.

The V and J genes are TRBV7-9 and TRBJ2-3; tentative D call: TRBD1 (6 bases). The V gene lost 5 bases and the J gene lost 1 base, with 13 bases spanning the gap. Looked up from germline, CDR1 is SEHNR and CDR2 is FQNEAQ (reference sequence). CDR3 length equals 15 residues. The CDR3 coding sequence is TGTGCCAGCAGCGATACAGGGTACGGCACAGATACGCAGTATTTT. Protein product: CASSDTGYGTDTQYF.

The chain uses TRBV30 and TRBJ1-2, with 10 bases matching TRBD1. The CDR3 covers 14 residues. Germline V gene lookup returns CDR1 GTSNPN and CDR2 SVGIG (reference sequence). V shed 5 bases and J 2 bases; nucleotides not matched to a gene: 5. The DNA of the CDR3 is TGTGCCTGGGACCGGGGACAGGGGAACTATGGCTACACCTTC. Translated, it gives CAWDRGQGNYGYTF.

The chain has TRBV20-1 and TRBJ1-1; 9 nucleotides line up with TRBD1. V dropped 6 bases and J dropped 5; count of bases not matched to a gene: 7. Germline CDR1 DFQATT, CDR2 SNEGSKA (reference sequence). The CDR3 length is 13 residues. CDR3 DNA: TGCAGTGCCGAGGGACAGGGCGAAACTGAAGCTTTCTTT. Translating gives CSAEGQGETEAFF.

Turning to this clonotype: One end of the junction fails to match germline, which may point to a read error. This rearrangement joins TRBV20-1 to TRBJ2-1, with 11 positions matching TRBD2. From germline, CDR1 is DFQATT and CDR2 SNEGSKA (reference sequence). CDR3 size: 13 residues. The CDR3 here is CSARGLAGNEQFF. For the CDR3, the DNA is TGCAGTGCAAGAGGACTAGCGGGCAATGAGCAGTTCTTC.

This clonotype has at least ten counts. V is TRBV25-1 and J is TRBJ2-7; D remains unclear. V was shortened by 8 bases and J by 0 bases, with 8 bases between the two germline ends. The CDR3 spans 12 residues. CDR1 MGHDK and CDR2 SYGVNS come from the germline V gene. In DNA, the CDR3 is TGTGCCAGCTCCAGCTACTCCTACGAGCAGTACTTC. Translated, it gives CASSSYSYEQYF.

The gene calls are TRBV6-1 and TRBJ1-5, with D hard to call. Trimming pared 8 bases from V and 2 bases from J, leaving 16 bases between. Looked up from germline, CDR1 is MNHNS and CDR2 is SASEGT. CDR3 length equals 15 residues. The CDR3 nucleotides read TGTGCCAGCTGCCGACCTAACGAGGGCAATCAGCCCCAGCATTTT. As protein: CASCRPNEGNQPQHF.

This clonotype was picked up many times. The rearrangement uses TRBV5-1 and TRBJ1-1, with 7 bases that match TRBD1. Per germline, CDR1 SGHRS and CDR2 YFSETQ. The ends lost 3 bases at V and 3 bases at J; junction bases unmatched: 5. The CDR3 consists of 14 residues. The CDR3 bases are TGCGCCAGCAGCTCCAGGGGGTCTGACACTGAAGCTTTCTTT. Protein sequence: CASSSRGSDTEAFF. Full variable domain (missing parts from reference TRBV5-1 and TRBJ1-1): KAGVTQTPRYLIKTRGQQVTLSCSPISGHRSVSWYQQTPGQGLQFLFEYFSETQRNKGNFPGRFSGRQFSNSRSEMNVSTLELGDSALYLCASSSRGSDTEAFFGQGTRLTVV.

The chain carries TRBV20-1 and TRBJ2-5, with D maybe TRBD1 (6 bases). Germline V lookup: CDR1 DFQATT, CDR2 SNEGSKA (reference sequence). V shed 5 bases and J shed 2 bases, with 12 bases lying between them. The CDR3 sequence is 13 residues long. The CDR3 protein is CSAPGTTQETQYF. In DNA form, the CDR3 reads TGCAGTGCTCCCGGGACAACACAAGAGACCCAGTACTTC.

This chain joins TRBV18 and TRBJ2-3, with TRBD2 matching over 7 bases. CDR3 length: 16 amino acids. V lost 8 bases and J lost 2; bases outside the gene matches: 13. CDR1 is KGHSH and CDR2 is LQKENI in the germline V gene. The CDR3 coding sequence is TGTGCCAGCCGGGGCTCGGCTAGCGGATTCACAGATACGCAGTATTTT. This gives the protein CASRGSASGFTDTQYF.

This clonotype has ten or more counts. The chain employs TRBV10-3 and TRBJ2-7, with TRBD1 matching over 7 bases. V lost 6 bases and J lost 5; bases outside the gene matches: 10. The CDR3 is 14 amino acids. Per the germline V gene, CDR1 is ENHRY and CDR2 is SYGVKD. CDR3 DNA: TGTGCCATCAGCCCCGCGACAGGGAATAACGAGCAGTACTTC. Translating gives CAISPATGNNEQYF.

This sequence joins TRBV11-2 and TRBJ2-5; TRBD2 might be the D (6 bases). CDR3 length: 13 amino acids. Germline V gene data show CDR1 as SGHAT and CDR2 as FQNNGV. Deletions cut 7 bases from V and 6 bases from J, with 15 bases between. DNA for the CDR3: TGTGCCAGCAATAGCGCGGGGATGAAGACCCAGTACTTC. Its protein is CASNSAGMKTQYF.

In this sample, this clonotype turned up a few times. The rearrangement joins TRBV18 to TRBJ1-1, with a tentative D call TRBD1 (5 bases). The CDR3 runs to 15 residues. Germline V CDR1 and CDR2: KGHSH, LQKENI. V dropped 2 bases and J dropped 6 bases, with 16 bases sitting between them. The CDR3 is CASSPAQVDSAEAFF. CDR3 nucleotides: TGTGCCAGCTCACCAGCACAGGTAGATAGCGCTGAAGCTTTCTTT.

DNA for the CDR3: TGTGCCAGCAGGGCCGAACGGAGGAACACTGAAGCTTTCTTT. Amino acids: CASRAERRNTEAFF. V is TRBV6-1 and J is TRBJ1-1; D is undetermined. The CDR3 extends over 14 amino acids. Trimming stripped 6 bases from V and 1 base from J, with 12 bases between. From germline, CDR1 is MNHNS and CDR2 SASEGT.

This clonotype has only a few counts. V is TRBV3-1 and J is TRBJ2-2; a weak D match, TRBD2 (6 bases). In germline, CDR1 is LGHDT, CDR2 YNNKEL (reference sequence). Trimming took off 3 bases at V and 3 bases at J, with 14 bases between the two ends. The CDR3 contains 16 residues. CDR3 region: CASSQRGGGDTGELFF. In DNA form, the CDR3 reads TGTGCCAGCAGCCAGAGAGGAGGAGGGGACACCGGGGAGCTGTTTTTT.

The V gene is TRBV3-1, the J gene TRBJ2-7; the D gene is possibly TRBD1 (6 bases). V was cut by 1 base and J by 2 bases, with 12 bases left in between. CDR3 size: 15 residues. Germline V gene lookup returns CDR1 LGHDT and CDR2 YNNKEL (reference sequence). CDR3 sequence reads: CASSQAGVGTYEQYF. In nucleotides, the CDR3 is TGTGCCAGCAGCCAAGCAGGGGTGGGAACCTACGAGCAGTACTTC.

The rearrangement uses TRBV3-1 and TRBJ2-4, with 10 bases lining up with TRBD1. Trimming removed 4 bases from V and 9 bases from J; junction bases left unmatched: 9. Germline lookup yields CDR1 LGHDT and CDR2 YNNKEL (reference sequence). The CDR3 covers 15 residues. The CDR3 bases are TGTGCCAGCAGCCCCATTGGGGGACAGGGGACCATTCAGTACTTC. It specifies CASSPIGGQGTIQYF.